The clone carrying this T cell receptor beta chain was seen only a few times. The data originate from a study of spatial heterogeneity in lung cancer. Study-level background: In raw reads, more than eight appearances on average were recorded for each unique TCR and UMI combination.

Individually, TCR cDNA molecules were each labelled with a unique molecular identifier. Using its own MiXCR run on the 5' RACE reads, TCRdb lists one record per CDR3 protein. The sample lists approximately 110,000 distinct CDR3 sequences, about a tenth occurring once. The time point here: blood at routine non-recurrence follow-up after resection. Germline lookup yields CDR1 MNHEY and CDR2 SVGEGT. This CDR3 is 12 amino acids long. Trimming removed 5 bases at V and 6 bases at J, with 8 bases between. This clonotype originated in a female donor with early-stage non-small cell lung cancer. The source was PBMCs, collected at follow-up. The chain carries TRBV6-2 or TRBV6-3 and TRBJ2-1; tentative D call: TRBD2 (6 bases). CDR3: CASSLTSNEQFF. DNA of the CDR3: TGTGCCAGCAGTCTGACTAGCAATGAGCAGTTCTTC.